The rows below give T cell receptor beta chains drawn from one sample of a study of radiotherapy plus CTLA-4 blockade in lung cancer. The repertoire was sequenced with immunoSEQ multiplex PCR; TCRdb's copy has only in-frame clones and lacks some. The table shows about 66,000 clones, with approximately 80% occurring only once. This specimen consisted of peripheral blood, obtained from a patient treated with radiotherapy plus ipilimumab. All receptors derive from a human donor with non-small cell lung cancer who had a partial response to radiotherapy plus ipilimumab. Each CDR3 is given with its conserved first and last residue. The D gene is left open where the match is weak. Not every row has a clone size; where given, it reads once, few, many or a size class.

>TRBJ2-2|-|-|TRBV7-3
TGTGCCAGCAGCTTAGATCGGTTCCGGCAGGGGAACACCGGGGAGCTGTTTTTT
CASSLDRFRQGNTGELFF
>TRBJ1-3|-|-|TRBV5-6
TGTGCCAGCAGCCCAGGGGTCCGAACAGCTGACTCTGGAAACACCATATATTTT
CASSPGVRTADSGNTIYF
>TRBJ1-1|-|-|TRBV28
TGTGCCGGACGGGACACTTTGAACACTGAAGCTTTCTTT
CAGRDTLNTEAFF
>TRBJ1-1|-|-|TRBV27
TGTGCCAGCAGTTTTCAGTCAGGAAAGAACACTGAAGCTTTCTTT
CASSFQSGKNTEAFF
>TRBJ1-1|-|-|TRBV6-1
TGTGCCAGCAGTGAATTGGCTGGCGGAGCGGCTTTCTTT
CASSELAGGAAFF
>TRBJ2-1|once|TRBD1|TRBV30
TGTGCCTGCCGAAGGGGGCTAGCCGTAGCTGCCTACAATGAGCAGTTCTTC
CACRRGLAVAAYNEQFF
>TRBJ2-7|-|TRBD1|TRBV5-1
TGCGCCAGCAGCTTGGGGGACAGGGGTTACGAGCAGTACTTC
CASSLGDRGYEQYF
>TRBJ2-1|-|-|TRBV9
TGTGCCAGCAGCGTAGAGGCCCTGAGGGAGCAGTTCTTC
CASSVEALREQFF
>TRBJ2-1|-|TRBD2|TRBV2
TGTGCCAGCATAAGGGGGACTAGCGATGTAGGTGAGCAGTTCTTC
CASIRGTSDVGEQFF
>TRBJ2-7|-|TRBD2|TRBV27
TGTGCCAGCAGTTCCACCGTTAGCGGGAATCCGTACGAGCAGTACTTC
CASSSTVSGNPYEQYF
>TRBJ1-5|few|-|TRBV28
TGTGCCAGCAGTCCCTATAAACAGCCCCAGCATTTT
CASSPYKQPQHF
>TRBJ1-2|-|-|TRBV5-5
TGTGCCAGCAGCTTGTCTCAGGGGTCCTATGGCTACACCTTC
CASSLSQGSYGYTF
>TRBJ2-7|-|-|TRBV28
TGTGCCAGCAGCCCAGTCCCACAGGGACAATTAATTTACGAGCAGTACTTC
CASSPVPQGQLIYEQYF
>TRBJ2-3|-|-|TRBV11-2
TGTGCCAGCAGCTCAGGGACACACACAGATACGCAGTATTTT
CASSSGTHTDTQYF
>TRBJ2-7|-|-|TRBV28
TGTGCCAGCAGTTTGGATAGCACGAGATACGAGCAGTACTTC
CASSLDSTRYEQYF
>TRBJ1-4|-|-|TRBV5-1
TGCGCCAGCAGCTTGGGTGCAGGGCTTGCAACTAATGAAAAACTGTTTTTT
CASSLGAGLATNEKLFF
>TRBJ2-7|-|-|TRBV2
TGTGCCAGCAGTGTTGCTAGCCGCTACGAGCAGTACTTC
CASSVASRYEQYF
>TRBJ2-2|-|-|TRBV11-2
TGTGCCAGCAGCTTAAGCGGCACCGGGGAGCTGTTTTTT
CASSLSGTGELFF
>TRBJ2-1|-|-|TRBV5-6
TGTGCCAGCAGCTTGGGGCAGGGGCGCTCCTACAATGAGCAGTTCTTC
CASSLGQGRSYNEQFF
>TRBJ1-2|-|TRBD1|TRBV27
TGTGCCAGCAGTCGGACAGGGGGCGGCTATGGCTACACCTTC
CASSRTGGGYGYTF
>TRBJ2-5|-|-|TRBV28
TGTGCCAGCAGTCGGGCAGGGGCCCGGGGAGAGACCCAGTACTTC
CASSRAGARGETQYF
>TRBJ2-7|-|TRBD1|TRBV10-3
TGTGCCATCACTCCAGGACAGGGAGAATGGCAGTACTTC
CAITPGQGEWQYF
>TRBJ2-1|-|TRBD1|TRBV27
TGTGCCAGCAGGGTTGACAGGGGTACCTACAATGAGCAGTTCTTC
CASRVDRGTYNEQFF
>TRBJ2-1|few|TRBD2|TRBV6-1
TGTGCCAGCAGTGGGCTAGCGGGAGGCTCCTACAATGAGCAGTTCTTC
CASSGLAGGSYNEQFF
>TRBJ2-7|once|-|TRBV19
TGTGCCAGTAGTGGGGGCCACGAGCAGTACTTC
CASSGGHEQYF
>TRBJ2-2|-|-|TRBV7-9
TGCGCCAGCAGCTTAAGGAGCATGTCGAACACCGGGGAGCTGTTTTTT
CASSLRSMSNTGELFF
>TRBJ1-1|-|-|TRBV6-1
TGTGCCAGCAGTGAAGCCGGAGCGACAGCCTTGAACACTGAAGCTTTCTTT
CASSEAGATALNTEAFF
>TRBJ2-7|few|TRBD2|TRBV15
TGTGCCACCAGCAGAGATGGACTAGCTTTGAACGAGCAGTACTTC
CATSRDGLALNEQYF
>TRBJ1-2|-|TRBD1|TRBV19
TGTGCCAGTACCCAGAACTCAGGGGGCGCGAACTATGGCTACACCTTC
CASTQNSGGANYGYTF
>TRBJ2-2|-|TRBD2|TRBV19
TGTGCCAGTAGTATACTTCGGGAGGGCCTTTACACCGGGGAGCTGTTTTTT
CASSILREGLYTGELFF
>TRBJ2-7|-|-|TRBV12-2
TGTGCAAGTCGCTTACCCCAGAAGGAACTAGCGGCCTCCTACGAGCAGTACTTC
CASRLPQKELAASYEQYF